A selection of T cell receptor beta chains follows, all from one sample in a study of graft-versus-host responses after intestinal transplantation. Produced via immunoSEQ multiplex PCR; TCRdb's table is partial and in-frame only. The top ten clones hold around 0.49% of a sample with 90,000 to 130,000 clones, just over 90% of them seen once. For these receptors, no antigen is known. The specimen comprised unstimulated CD8+ T cells sorted from spleen or lymph node cells, sampled before intestinal transplant. These receptors came from a human donor who received an intestinal transplant. Each CDR3 is given with its conserved first and last residue. A D gene is named only where the DNA matches it firmly. The size of a clone is reported for some rows only, either as once, few or many, or as a class for expanded clones.

abundance,j_gene,d_gene,v_gene,CDR3nt,CDR3aa
.,TRBJ1-4,.,TRBV25-1,TGTGCCAGCGGACAGCACAACGATGCAACTAATGAAAAACTGTTTTTT,CASGQHNDATNEKLFF
.,TRBJ1-2,.,TRBV6-4,TGTGCCAGCAGTGACTCGTGGGGTAGCTATGGCTACACCTTC,CASSDSWGSYGYTF
.,TRBJ1-1,.,TRBV27,TGTGCCAGCAGTTTATCGGGCAGGGCCACTGAAGCTTTCTTT,CASSLSGRATEAFF
.,TRBJ2-2,.,TRBV4-1,TGCGCCAGCAGCAACCGGGCTCGCGGGACTTCCGGGGAGCTGTTTTTT,CASSNRARGTSGELFF
.,TRBJ2-6,.,TRBV2,TGTGCCAGCAGCCTATGGGGGCCTGGGGCCAACGTCCTGACTTTC,CASSLWGPGANVLTF
once,TRBJ2-1,TRBD2,TRBV7-6,TGTGCCAGCAGCATAACTAGCGGGAGGGCCGGTGAGCAGTTCTTC,CASSITSGRAGEQFF
.,TRBJ2-1,.,TRBV6-1,TGTGCCATCCTGGACAGCCCCTACAATGAGCAGTTCTTC,CAILDSPYNEQFF
.,TRBJ1-1,.,TRBV11-2,TGTGCCAGCAGCTTAGGCAGGGGGAACACTGAAGCTTTCTTT,CASSLGRGNTEAFF
.,TRBJ1-1,.,TRBV7-6,TGTGCCAGCAGCTTAGAAGTCCACACTGAAGCTTTCTTT,CASSLEVHTEAFF
.,TRBJ2-1,TRBD1,TRBV13,TGTGCCAGCAGGACAGGGTACCTCTACAATGAGCAGTTCTTC,CASRTGYLYNEQFF
.,TRBJ2-7,.,TRBV13,TGTGCCAGCAGCTCGGGTGGAAGCTACGAGCAGTACTTC,CASSSGGSYEQYF
.,TRBJ2-2,.,TRBV6-1,TGTGCCAGCACCGTGACACCGAGGCCCGGGGAGCTGTTTTTT,CASTVTPRPGELFF
.,TRBJ1-2,.,TRBV6-6,TGTGCCAGCAGTTACTACCAGGGCGATGGCTACACCTTC,CASSYYQGDGYTF
.,TRBJ1-1,.,TRBV9,TGTGCCAGCAGCCCCTTCCAGGCCACTGAAGCTTTCTTT,CASSPFQATEAFF
once,TRBJ1-5,.,TRBV28,TGTGCCAGCAATCCACCAGGGTATAGCAATCAGCCCCAGCATTTT,CASNPPGYSNQPQHF
once,TRBJ2-1,.,TRBV28,TGTGCCAGCAGTTTAGGGACCTCTTTCGATGAGCAGTTCTTC,CASSLGTSFDEQFF
.,TRBJ2-7,TRBD2,TRBV6-6,TGTGCCAGCAGTCCCTGGACTAGCGGGAGGTTCAGGGAGCAGTACTTC,CASSPWTSGRFREQYF
once,TRBJ1-1,.,TRBV4-2,TGTGCCAGCAGCCAAGATACAGGGTGGAACACTGAAGCTTTCTTT,CASSQDTGWNTEAFF
.,TRBJ1-1,TRBD1,TRBV28,TGTGCCAGCAGTCCCGACAGGGTGGGGATGAACACTGAAGCTTTCTTT,CASSPDRVGMNTEAFF
.,TRBJ2-3,.,TRBV7-3,TGTGCCAGCAGCTTAAGCGGGGATACGCAGTATTTT,CASSLSGDTQYF
.,TRBJ1-1,.,TRBV2,TGTGCCAGCAACAAAGCCTCTCGATGGAGCACTGAAGCTTTCTTT,CASNKASRWSTEAFF
.,TRBJ1-2,.,TRBV13,TGTGCCAGCAGCTTAGGCCTCGGCGGGGCGGATGGCTACACCTTC,CASSLGLGGADGYTF
.,TRBJ2-2,.,TRBV25-1,TGTGCCAGCAGTGAGTATGCAGGGGTCAACGCCGGGGAGCTGTTTTTT,CASSEYAGVNAGELFF
once,TRBJ2-7,.,TRBV9,TGTGCCAGCAGCGTAGGAAGGGACCAGGCTTACGAGCAGTACTTC,CASSVGRDQAYEQYF
.,TRBJ2-5,.,TRBV28,TGTGCCAGCAGTGGCCGGGGACAAGAGACCCAGTACTTC,CASSGRGQETQYF
.,TRBJ1-5,.,TRBV19,TGTGCCAGTAGTATCGATGCCAGCATCAATCAGCCCCAGCATTTT,CASSIDASINQPQHF
.,TRBJ2-1,.,TRBV6-5,TGTGCCAGCACATATGGGGGGGAGCAGTTCTTC,CASTYGGEQFF
.,TRBJ2-1,.,TRBV6-5,TGTGCCAGCGGGCCGTCGGGCCAATACAATGAGCAGTTCTTC,CASGPSGQYNEQFF
.,TRBJ2-5,.,TRBV28,TGTGCCAGCAGACTTGACAGTCCCGCGGAGACCCAGTACTTC,CASRLDSPAETQYF
.,TRBJ2-1,TRBD1,TRBV7-2,TGTGCCAGCAGCTTAATGAGGACAGGGGTTTTCAATGAGCAGTTCTTC,CASSLMRTGVFNEQFF
.,TRBJ2-3,TRBD1,TRBV13,TGTGCCAGCAGTTCAAGAGACAGGGGGCTGACAGATACGCAGTATTTT,CASSSRDRGLTDTQYF
.,TRBJ2-1,.,TRBV27,TGTGCCAGCGGAATGGGGGATGAGCAGTTCTTC,CASGMGDEQFF
.,TRBJ2-1,TRBD1,TRBV19,TGTGCCAGTAGGGACAGGAATGAGCAGTTCTTC,CASRDRNEQFF
.,TRBJ1-5,TRBD1,TRBV15,TGTGCCACCAGTCCGACAGGGGATCAGCCCCAGCATTTT,CATSPTGDQPQHF
.,TRBJ2-1,TRBD2,TRBV11-2,TGTGCCAGCAGCCCAACTAGCGCAGACTCCTACAATGAGCAGTTCTTC,CASSPTSADSYNEQFF
.,TRBJ2-7,TRBD2,TRBV30,TGTGCCTGGAGGATTCGTACTAGCGCCTGGTACGAGCAGTACTTC,CAWRIRTSAWYEQYF
.,TRBJ2-7,TRBD1,TRBV4-1,TGCGCCAGCAGCCTTGGACAGGGGACCTACGAGCAGTACTTC,CASSLGQGTYEQYF
.,TRBJ1-2,.,TRBV7-9,TGTGCCAGCAGCGAACAGGCGGTCTATGGCTACACCTTC,CASSEQAVYGYTF
.,TRBJ1-1,.,TRBV4-1,TGCGCCAGCAGTGATCGGGGGCAGAACACTGAAGCTTTCTTT,CASSDRGQNTEAFF
.,TRBJ2-7,.,TRBV7-9,TGTGCCAGCAGATCAGGGGACCGGAACGAGCAGTACTTC,CASRSGDRNEQYF
.,TRBJ2-5,.,TRBV11-3,TGTGCCAGCAGCCTAAGGGGGTCGCGAGAGACCCAGTACTTC,CASSLRGSRETQYF
.,TRBJ2-7,.,TRBV10-3,TGTGCCATCAGTGAGCCGGCCACCAACTACGAGCAGTACTTC,CAISEPATNYEQYF
.,TRBJ1-1,.,TRBV18,TGTGCCAGCTCACCTGGGGGTATCACTGAAGCTTTCTTT,CASSPGGITEAFF
.,TRBJ2-3,.,TRBV27,TGTGCCAGCACTCCCTTGGCAGGGTTTTACCCTGGTACGCAGTATTTT,CASTPLAGFYPGTQYF
.,TRBJ2-7,TRBD2,TRBV5-1,TGCGCCACCAGGCGGCGGGAGGGACCCTACGAGCAGTACTTC,CATRRREGPYEQYF
.,TRBJ2-1,.,TRBV10-2,TGCGCCAGCAGGGACCCCCCCTCGGAGCAGTTCTTC,CASRDPPSEQFF
.,TRBJ2-7,.,TRBV11-2,TGTGCCAGCAGCCTGGGTGCGACTCTCTACGAGCAGTACTTC,CASSLGATLYEQYF